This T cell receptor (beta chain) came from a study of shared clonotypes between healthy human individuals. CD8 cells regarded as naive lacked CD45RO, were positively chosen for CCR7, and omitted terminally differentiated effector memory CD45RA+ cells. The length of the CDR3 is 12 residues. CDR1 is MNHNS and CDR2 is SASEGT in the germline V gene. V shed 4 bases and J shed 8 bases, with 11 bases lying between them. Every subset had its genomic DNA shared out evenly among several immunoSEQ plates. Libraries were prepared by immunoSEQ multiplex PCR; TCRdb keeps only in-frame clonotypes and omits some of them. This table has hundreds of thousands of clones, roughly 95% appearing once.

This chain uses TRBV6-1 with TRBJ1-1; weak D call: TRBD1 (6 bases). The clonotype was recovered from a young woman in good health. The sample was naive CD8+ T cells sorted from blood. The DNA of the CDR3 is TGTGCCAGCAGTGTAGGGACACCCGAAGCTTTCTTT. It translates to CASSVGTPEAFF.